These 32 T cell receptor beta chains came from one sample sequenced in a study of CD8+ T cells in alopecia areata. The treatment was: oral pan-JAK inhibitor, 5-10 mg twice daily. Extracted RNA was reverse transcribed into cDNA, the sequencing template. Data came from immunoSEQ multiplex PCR; TCRdb stores just in-frame clones and leaves some out. The sample has some 200,000 clones, 40% to 55% seen once; the top ten hold approximately 2.4%. The sequencing here drew on CD4+ T cells sorted from blood, taken at approximately week 37, from a patient treated with tofacitinib. These receptors were obtained from a human donor with alopecia areata.

This clone was seen only a few times. The V gene is TRBV30, the J gene TRBJ2-5, with a weak D call TRBD2 (5 bases). V lost 3 bases to trimming and J lost 5 bases, with 16 bases between them. This CDR3 has 14 amino acids. CDR1 is GTSNPN and CDR2 is SVGIG in the germline V gene (reference sequence). Here the CDR3 reads CAWRARGWGETQYF. CDR3 bases: TGTGCCTGGAGAGCTAGAGGGTGGGGTGAGACCCAGTACTTC.

This chain connects TRBV5-4 to TRBJ2-7; possibly TRBD1 for D (6 bases). Per the germline V gene, CDR1 is SGHNT and CDR2 is YYREEE (reference sequence). Trimming pared 4 bases from V and 2 bases from J, leaving 10 bases between. The CDR3 sequence is 13 residues long. The CDR3 is CASSQGTTYEQYF. The CDR3 nucleotides are TGTGCCAGCAGCCAGGGGACAACCTACGAGCAGTACTTC.

This clone has a handful of counts. V and J are TRBV5-1 and TRBJ2-7; D perhaps matches TRBD2 (7 bases). V was trimmed by 6 bases and J by 0 bases, leaving 13 bases between them. The CDR3 is 14 amino acids. Germline V gives CDR1 SGHRS, CDR2 YFSETQ. The CDR3, as DNA: TGCGCCAGCAAAGCGGGGACAAGCTCCTACGAGCAGTACTTC. It translates to CASKAGTSSYEQYF.

This clone appeared a few times. This chain uses TRBV9 with TRBJ2-7; unclear D gene. The CDR3 loop spans 14 amino acids. Germline V gene sequence: CDR1 SGDLS, CDR2 YYNGEE. V was cut by 0 bases and J by 6 bases, with 13 bases left in between. The CDR3 DNA sequence: TGTGCCAGCAGCGTAGTGCCAGATACAGCCGAGCAGTACTTC. Protein: CASSVVPDTAEQYF.

The genes are TRBV25-1 and TRBJ2-3; D might be TRBD2 (5 bases). The V and J ends lost 1 base and 1 base respectively, with 15 bases between them. There are 17 residues in the CDR3. Germline CDR1 and CDR2: MGHDK and SYGVNS. The CDR3 sequence: CASSESISGSGTDTQYF. CDR3 in DNA: TGTGCCAGCAGTGAATCCATAAGTGGGAGCGGCACAGATACGCAGTATTTT.

This clone has only a few counts. This chain uses TRBV19 with TRBJ2-7; D might be TRBD1 or TRBD2, each matching 5 bases. Germline values: CDR1 LNHDA, CDR2 SQIVND (reference sequence). The CDR3 totals 15 residues. V was shortened by 4 bases and J by 2 bases, with 15 bases between the two germline ends. CDR3 loop: CASSTGPKGTYEQYF. In nucleotides, the CDR3 is TGTGCCAGTAGTACGGGACCGAAGGGGACCTACGAGCAGTACTTC. Combining the CDR3 with reference TRBV19 and TRBJ2-7 gives the whole variable domain DGGITQSPKYLFRKEGQNVTLSCEQNLNHDAMYWYRQDPGQGLRLIYYSQIVNDFQKGDIAEGYSVSREKKESFPLTVTSAQKNPTAFYLCASSTGPKGTYEQYFGPGTRLTVT.

This rearrangement joins TRBV4-1 to TRBJ2-5; D is perhaps TRBD1 or TRBD2 (6 bases each). The germline CDR1 and CDR2 sequences are MGHRA and YSYEKL. Trimming removed 0 bases from V and 4 bases from J, with 12 bases in between. The CDR3 has 15 residues. This chain's CDR3 is CASSQDPGAGETQYF. The CDR3 bases are TGCGCCAGCAGCCAAGACCCGGGGGCGGGAGAGACCCAGTACTTC.

The V and J genes are TRBV11-2 and TRBJ2-7; D gene ambiguous. The CDR3 is 11 amino acids. From germline, CDR1 is SGHAT and CDR2 FQNNGV. V lost 4 bases to trimming and J lost 2 bases, with 3 bases between them. The CDR3 here is CASSSTYEQYF. CDR3 nucleotide sequence: TGTGCCAGCAGCTCGACCTACGAGCAGTACTTC.

Only a few counts were recorded for this clone. The CDR3 here is CAWSVANTEAFF. CDR3 in DNA: TGTGCCTGGAGTGTGGCGAACACTGAAGCTTTCTTT. V usage is TRBV30 and J usage is TRBJ1-1; D gene ambiguous. Trimming left V 0 bases short and J 1 base short, with 3 bases between. This CDR3 has 12 residues. Germline lookup yields CDR1 GTSNPN and CDR2 SVGIG (reference sequence).

Here the CDR3 reads CASSGPGGRTDTQYF. The CDR3, as DNA: TGTGCCAGCAGTGGACCCGGAGGGCGCACAGATACGCAGTATTTT. The genes are TRBV9 and TRBJ2-3; TRBD2 is a possible D gene (6 bases). There are 15 residues in the CDR3. V was clipped by 5 bases and J by 1 base, with 14 bases between them. Germline values: CDR1 SGDLS, CDR2 YYNGEE.

The genes are TRBV2 and TRBJ1-1; 7 nucleotides agree with TRBD1. Germline V lookup: CDR1 SNHLY, CDR2 FYNNEI. The CDR3 sequence is 14 residues long. V trimming: 6 bases; J trimming: 2 bases; junction bases outside the gene matches: 6. CDR3 region: CASSYRGTNTEAFF. In DNA form, the CDR3 reads TGTGCCAGCAGCTACAGGGGAACAAACACTGAAGCTTTCTTT. Full variable domain (remainder filled in from reference TRBV2 and TRBJ1-1): EPEVTQTPSHQVTQMGQEVILRCVPISNHLYFYWYRQILGQKVEFLVSFYNNEISEKSEIFDDQFSVERPDGSNFTLKIRSTKLEDSAMYFCASSYRGTNTEAFFGQGTRLTVV.

The V gene is TRBV4-1, the J gene TRBJ1-5; a possible D gene is TRBD1 (5 bases). CDR3 length: 16 residues. Germline V gives CDR1 MGHRA, CDR2 YSYEKL. The V and J ends lost 0 bases and 4 bases respectively, with 13 bases between them. The CDR3 reads CASSQDQMTVNQPQHF. DNA of the CDR3: TGCGCCAGCAGCCAAGATCAGATGACAGTAAATCAGCCCCAGCATTTT.

This clone was seen more than once but under ten times. V is TRBV7-9 and J is TRBJ2-7; tentatively, D is TRBD2 (5 bases). Germline assignment: CDR1 SEHNR and CDR2 FQNEAQ (reference sequence). V was pared by 8 bases and J by 1 base, with 12 bases between. CDR3 length: 13 amino acids. The CDR3 region has the DNA TGTGCCAGCGCGGGCGACAAGTCCTACGAGCAGTACTTC. Translation gives CASAGDKSYEQYF.

This clone was observed at least ten times. The chain has TRBV7-8 and TRBJ2-3; TRBD1 might be the D (5 bases). CDR1 is SGHVS and CDR2 is FQNEAQ in the germline V gene. This CDR3 region has 13 residues. The ends were cut back, 0 bases at V and 9 bases at J, with 10 bases in the middle. CDR3 protein: CASSLAQGQTQYF. The CDR3 coding sequence is TGTGCCAGCAGCTTAGCGCAGGGCCAGACGCAGTATTTT.

The chain couples TRBV29-1 to TRBJ2-1; 8 bases align to TRBD1. Per germline, CDR1 SQVTM and CDR2 ANQGSEA. The CDR3 is made up of 13 amino acids. Trimming removed 6 bases from V and 9 bases from J; junction bases left unmatched: 10. CDR3 DNA sequence: TGCAGCGTCGGGGACAGGAGTGTTGGTGAGCAGTTCTTC. Protein product: CSVGDRSVGEQFF.

J is TRBJ2-5 and V is TRBV5-1, with 7 nucleotides matching TRBD1. The CDR3 loop spans 15 amino acids. With V trimmed by 4 bases and J by 5 bases, 11 bases remained unmatched. Germline CDR1 reads SGHRS; CDR2 reads YFSETQ. The DNA for the CDR3 is TGCGCCAGCAGCACCCCCTCACAGGGGCAGGAGACCCAGTACTTC. Translation gives CASSTPSQGQETQYF.

The chain employs TRBV27 and TRBJ1-5; D call uncertain. CDR1 is MNHEY and CDR2 is SMNVEV in the germline V gene (reference sequence). Trimming removed 9 bases at V and 8 bases at J, with 5 bases between. The CDR3 contains 9 residues. The CDR3 protein is CASSEPQHF. The CDR3 nucleotides read TGTGCCAGTTCAGAGCCCCAGCATTTT.

V gene TRBV5-1 combines with J gene TRBJ2-7; the D gene could be TRBD1 or TRBD2 (5 bases each). Per the germline V gene, CDR1 is SGHRS and CDR2 is YFSETQ. The length of the CDR3 is 15 residues. Between the trimmed V and J ends, which lost 4 bases and 0 bases, there was a span of 14 bases. The CDR3 region is CASSREGLASYEQYF. As DNA, the CDR3 is TGCGCCAGCAGCCGCGAGGGGTTGGCCTCCTACGAGCAGTACTTC. The whole variable domain, remainder taken from reference TRBV5-1 and TRBJ2-7, is KAGVTQTPRYLIKTRGQQVTLSCSPISGHRSVSWYQQTPGQGLQFLFEYFSETQRNKGNFPGRFSGRQFSNSRSEMNVSTLELGDSALYLCASSREGLASYEQYFGPGTRLTVT.

The rearrangement uses TRBV2 and TRBJ2-1; D unresolved. The CDR3 loop spans 15 amino acids. CDR1 is SNHLY, CDR2 FYNNEI, per germline. Trimming pared 0 bases from V and 2 bases from J, leaving 8 bases between. CDR3 sequence reads: CASSEALGTYNEQFF. CDR3 sequence (DNA): TGTGCCAGCAGTGAAGCCTTGGGGACCTACAATGAGCAGTTCTTC.

The chain combines TRBV5-6 with TRBJ2-3, with TRBD1 as a possible D gene (5 bases). The germline V and J ends were trimmed by 4 bases and 4 bases, with 16 bases remaining between them. Germline-derived CDR1 and CDR2 are SGHDT and YYEEEE. The CDR3 is 15 residues long. CDR3 bases: TGTGCCAGCAGCGTACTCAGGGAAGTCGCAGATACGCAGTATTTT. Translated, it gives CASSVLREVADTQYF.

The chain recombines TRBV30 with TRBJ1-5, with 7 bases that match TRBD1. The germline V gene encodes CDR1 GTSNPN and CDR2 SVGIG (reference sequence). V trimming: 5 bases; J trimming: 3 bases; junction bases outside the gene matches: 7. CDR3 length: 14 amino acids. The CDR3 nucleotides read TGTGCCTGGCCCAGGGGGTATAACAATCAGCCCCAGCATTTT. It translates to CAWPRGYNNQPQHF.

This chain links TRBV6-5 with TRBJ2-1; the D gene is possibly TRBD2 (6 bases). The length of the CDR3 is 13 residues. V was cut by 5 bases and J by 14 bases, with 19 bases left in between. In germline, CDR1 is MNHEY, CDR2 SVGAGI. As DNA, the CDR3 is TGTGCCAGCAGTGATCCGGGACTCCCTGTGGAGTTCTTC. As protein: CASSDPGLPVEFF.

This clone was observed a few times. The CDR3 sequence: CAWSRGGSPNEKLFF. Written as DNA, the CDR3 is TGTGCCTGGAGTCGAGGGGGCTCGCCTAATGAAAAACTGTTTTTT. V and J are TRBV30 and TRBJ1-4, with 7 bases that match TRBD1. V lost 2 bases and J lost 3; bases outside the gene matches: 6. The CDR3 sequence is 15 residues long. The germline gives CDR1 GTSNPN, CDR2 SVGIG (reference sequence).

The V and J genes are TRBV9 and TRBJ2-5, with 9 bases that match TRBD1. Germline-derived CDR1 and CDR2 are SGDLS and YYNGEE. Trimming cost V 4 bases and J 5 bases; bases outside gene matches: 9. The CDR3 is 15 residues long. The CDR3 sequence is CASSPHTGGGETQYF. The DNA for the CDR3 is TGTGCCAGCAGCCCCCACACAGGGGGCGGGGAGACCCAGTACTTC. The whole variable domain, filled in from reference TRBV9 and TRBJ2-5, reads DSGVTQTPKHLITATGQRVTLRCSPRSGDLSVYWYQQSLDQGLQFLIQYYNGEERAKGNILERFSAQQFPDLHSELNLSSLELGDSALYFCASSPHTGGGETQYFGPGTRLLVL.

The V call is TRBV5-1, the J call TRBJ2-1; 8 bases fit TRBD2. The CDR3 totals 15 residues. The V and J ends lost 4 bases and 3 bases, in that order; junction bases with no gene match: 6. Germline V lookup: CDR1 SGHRS, CDR2 YFSETQ. The CDR3 region has the DNA TGCGCCAGCAGCATTTTAGCGGGAAACTACAATGAGCAGTTCTTC. It yields the protein CASSILAGNYNEQFF.

The chain has TRBV30 and TRBJ2-1; 8 bases fit TRBD1. Germline loops: CDR1 GTSNPN, CDR2 SVGIG (reference sequence). The CDR3 loop spans 14 amino acids. Trimming took 3 bases from V and 7 from J; bases not matched to a gene: 8. The CDR3 region has the DNA TGTGCCTGGAGGATCGGACAGGGAGAAAATGAGCAGTTCTTC. Its translation: CAWRIGQGENEQFF.

V and J are TRBV14 and TRBJ1-1; D remains unclear. V was shortened by 6 bases and J by 11 bases, with 19 bases between the two germline ends. CDR1 and CDR2 from the germline V gene are SGHDN and FVKESK. This CDR3 contains 13 residues. CDR3: CASRETSTSRAFF. CDR3 nucleotide sequence: TGTGCCAGCAGGGAAACCTCGACTTCGCGCGCTTTCTTT.

A single count supports this clone. The rearrangement links TRBV25-1 to TRBJ1-5; maybe TRBD1 (6 bases). The ends were cut back, 6 bases at V and 4 bases at J, with 16 bases in the middle. The CDR3 is 15 amino acids. From germline, CDR1 is MGHDK and CDR2 SYGVNS. The CDR3 protein is CASSPTGRGNQPQHF. In nucleotides, the CDR3 is TGTGCCAGCAGCCCTACAGGGAGAGGGAATCAGCCCCAGCATTTT.

CDR3 sequence reads: CASGGQNYGYTF. The CDR3 DNA follows: TGTGCTAGTGGAGGACAGAACTATGGCTACACCTTC. The V call is TRBV12-5, the J call TRBJ1-2, with D possibly being TRBD1 (6 bases). Per the germline V gene, CDR1 is LGHNT and CDR2 is FRNRAP. The CDR3 runs 12 residues. V shed 6 bases and J shed 2 bases, with 7 bases lying between them.

The chain is built from TRBV29-1 and TRBJ1-5; D may be TRBD1 (6 bases). Germline V gene lookup returns CDR1 SQVTM and CDR2 ANQGSEA. CDR3 length: 12 amino acids. The V end was cut by 5 bases, the J end by 6 bases, with 11 bases between. The CDR3 region is CSVPGEGQPQHF. The DNA of the CDR3 is TGCAGCGTTCCAGGGGAGGGTCAGCCCCAGCATTTT.

This clone was counted a few times. The rearrangement uses TRBV4-3 and TRBJ2-3; 9 bases map to TRBD2. With V trimmed by 1 base and J by 11 bases, 4 bases remained unmatched. Germline CDR1 is LGHNA and CDR2 is YSLEER. This CDR3 has 13 amino acids. CDR3: CASSQGLAEMQYF. CDR3 nucleotide sequence: TGCGCCAGCAGCCAAGGACTAGCGGAGATGCAGTATTTT.

This chain links TRBV27 with TRBJ2-5, with 8 bases identical to TRBD2. Per germline, CDR1 MNHEY and CDR2 SMNVEV (reference sequence). This CDR3 spans 13 amino acids. Trimming at V came to 4 bases and at J to 7 bases, leaving 5 bases not matched to a gene. The CDR3 DNA reads TGTGCCAGCAGTTCGGGACTAGAGGCGACCCAGTACTTC. It is translated as CASSSGLEATQYF.